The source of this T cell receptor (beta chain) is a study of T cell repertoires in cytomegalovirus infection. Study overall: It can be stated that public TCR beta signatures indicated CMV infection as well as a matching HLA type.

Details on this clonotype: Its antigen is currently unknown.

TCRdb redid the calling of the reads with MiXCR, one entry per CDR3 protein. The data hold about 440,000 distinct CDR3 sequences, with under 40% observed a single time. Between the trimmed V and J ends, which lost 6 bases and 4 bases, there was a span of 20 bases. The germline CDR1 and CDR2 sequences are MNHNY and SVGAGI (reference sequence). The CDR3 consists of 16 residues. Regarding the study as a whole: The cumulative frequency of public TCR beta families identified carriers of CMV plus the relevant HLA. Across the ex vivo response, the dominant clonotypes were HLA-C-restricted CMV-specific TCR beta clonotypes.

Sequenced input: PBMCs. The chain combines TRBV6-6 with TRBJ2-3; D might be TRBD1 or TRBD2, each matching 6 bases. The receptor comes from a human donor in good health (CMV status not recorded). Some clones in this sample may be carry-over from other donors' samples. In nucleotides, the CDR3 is TGTGCCAGCAGCCCCTTGGGGGCGGGGAACGCAGATACGCAGTATTTT. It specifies CASSPLGAGNADTQYF.